This is a list of T cell receptor beta chains from one sample in a study of blood T cell repertoires in COVID-19. The table came from immunoSEQ multiplex PCR; TCRdb's copy has only in-frame clones and leaves some out. In the table there are about 94,000 clones, 80% of which are singletons. The sequencing sample was made of peripheral blood. Every receptor here comes from a human donor in a cohort sampled during active COVID-19. CDR3s include the opening cysteine and the closing phenylalanine or tryptophan. Fields, in order: CDR3 protein, CDR3 DNA, V gene, D gene, clone size, J gene. D genes are given only for firm matches. Part of the rows lack a size; the others show once, few, many or a class for expanded clones.

cdr3_aa: CASSPGQGPRYGQYF
cdr3_nt: TGTGCCAGCAGCCCCGGACAGGGACCCCGCTACGGGCAGTACTTC
v_call: TRBV7-9
d_call: TRBD1
clone_size: .
j_call: TRBJ2-7

cdr3_aa: CASSQVGGGYTGELFF
cdr3_nt: TGTGCCAGCAGCCAAGTGGGTGGAGGGTACACCGGGGAGCTGTTTTTT
v_call: TRBV14
d_call: .
clone_size: .
j_call: TRBJ2-2

cdr3_aa: CASSREYAYEQYF
cdr3_nt: TGTGCCAGCAGTCGGGAGTACGCCTACGAGCAGTACTTC
v_call: TRBV12-3/TRBV12-4
d_call: .
clone_size: .
j_call: TRBJ2-7

cdr3_aa: CASSPMSNRVNTGELFF
cdr3_nt: TGTGCCAGCTCACCAATGAGTAACAGGGTGAACACCGGGGAGCTGTTTTTT
v_call: TRBV18
d_call: .
clone_size: .
j_call: TRBJ2-2

cdr3_aa: CASSLGGSTYRDEQFF
cdr3_nt: TGTGCCAGCAGCTTAGGCGGGAGTACATATAGGGATGAGCAGTTCTTC
v_call: TRBV11-3
d_call: TRBD2
clone_size: .
j_call: TRBJ2-1

cdr3_aa: CASSRGWGGPQHF
cdr3_nt: TGCGCCAGCTCTCGAGGCTGGGGGGGGCCCCAGCATTTT
v_call: TRBV5-1
d_call: .
clone_size: .
j_call: TRBJ1-5

cdr3_aa: CASSIQDNTDTQYF
cdr3_nt: TGCGCCAGCAGCATCCAAGACAACACAGATACGCAGTATTTT
v_call: TRBV5-1
d_call: .
clone_size: .
j_call: TRBJ2-3

cdr3_aa: CASSPREAPSTEQYF
cdr3_nt: TGTGCCAGCAGCCCGCGGGAGGCCCCTTCGACCGAGCAGTACTTC
v_call: TRBV7-7
d_call: TRBD2
clone_size: .
j_call: TRBJ2-7

cdr3_aa: CASSSRGSGSNYGYTF
cdr3_nt: TGTGCCAGCAGTTCCCGGGGGAGTGGTTCTAACTATGGCTACACCTTC
v_call: TRBV27
d_call: .
clone_size: .
j_call: TRBJ1-2

cdr3_aa: CASSQGRGGSYEQYF
cdr3_nt: TGTGCCAGCAGCCAAGGGCGGGGCGGCTCCTACGAGCAGTACTTC
v_call: TRBV4-2
d_call: .
clone_size: .
j_call: TRBJ2-7

cdr3_aa: CSASGQGGSYEQYF
cdr3_nt: TGCAGTGCTAGTGGGCAGGGAGGATCCTACGAGCAGTACTTC
v_call: TRBV20-1
d_call: .
clone_size: many
j_call: TRBJ2-7

cdr3_aa: CASREGSNQPQHF
cdr3_nt: TGTGCCAGTCGGGAGGGGAGCAATCAGCCCCAGCATTTT
v_call: TRBV12-3/TRBV12-4
d_call: .
clone_size: few
j_call: TRBJ1-5

cdr3_aa: CASSLEAGYEQYF
cdr3_nt: TGTGCCAGCAGCTTAGAAGCAGGCTACGAGCAGTACTTC
v_call: TRBV7-2
d_call: .
clone_size: .
j_call: TRBJ2-7

cdr3_aa: CAISEPTGASEAFF
cdr3_nt: TGTGCCATCAGTGAGCCGACAGGGGCCTCTGAAGCTTTCTTT
v_call: TRBV10-3
d_call: TRBD1
clone_size: .
j_call: TRBJ1-1

cdr3_aa: CASRGQGALEQYF
cdr3_nt: TGTGCCAGCAGAGGACAGGGGGCTTTAGAGCAGTACTTC
v_call: TRBV3-1/TRBV3-2
d_call: TRBD1
clone_size: .
j_call: TRBJ2-7

cdr3_aa: CASSPGGAPIEAFF
cdr3_nt: TGTGCCAGCAGCCCAGGGGGAGCCCCGATTGAAGCTTTCTTT
v_call: TRBV3-1/TRBV3-2
d_call: TRBD1
clone_size: .
j_call: TRBJ1-1

cdr3_aa: CASSQDLLAERTGELFF
cdr3_nt: TGTGCCAGCAGCCAAGATCTCCTAGCGGAAAGGACCGGGGAGCTGTTTTTT
v_call: TRBV3-1/TRBV3-2
d_call: TRBD2
clone_size: .
j_call: TRBJ2-2